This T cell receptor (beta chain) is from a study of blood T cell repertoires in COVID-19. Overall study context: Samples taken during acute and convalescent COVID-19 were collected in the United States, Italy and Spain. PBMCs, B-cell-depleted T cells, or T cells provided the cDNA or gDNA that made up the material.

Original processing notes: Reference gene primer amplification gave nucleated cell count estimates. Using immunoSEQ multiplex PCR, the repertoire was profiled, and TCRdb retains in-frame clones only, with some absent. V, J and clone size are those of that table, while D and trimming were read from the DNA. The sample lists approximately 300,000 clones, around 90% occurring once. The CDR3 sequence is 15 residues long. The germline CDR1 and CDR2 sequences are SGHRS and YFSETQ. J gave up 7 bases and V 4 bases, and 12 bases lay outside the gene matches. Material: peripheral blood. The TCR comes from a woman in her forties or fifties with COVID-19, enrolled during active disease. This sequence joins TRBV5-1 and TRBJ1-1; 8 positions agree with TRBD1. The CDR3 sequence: CASSRIFGQGLEAFF. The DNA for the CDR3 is TGCGCCAGCAGCAGGATTTTCGGACAGGGTCTTGAAGCTTTCTTT.